One sample yielded the 22 T cell receptor beta chains listed below, sequenced in a study of early stage breast cancer tumors. Sequenced by immunoSEQ multiplex PCR; TCRdb stores in-frame clones only, minus some. This table has approximately 33,000 clones, around 67% appearing once. The sample comprised blood. The receptors shown here come from a person between 35 and 49 years old with breast cancer.

J is TRBJ2-4 and V is TRBV15; weak D call: TRBD1 (6 bases). The CDR3 loop spans 15 amino acids. V lost 3 bases and J lost 6, with 15 bases in between. Germline V lookup: CDR1 LNHNV, CDR2 YYDKDF (reference sequence). DNA for the CDR3: TGTGCCACCAGCAGGGAAACAGGGTTGGTAAACATTCAGTACTTC. This encodes CATSRETGLVNIQYF. Variable domain in full (rest from reference TRBV15 and TRBJ2-4): DAMVIQNPRYQVTQFGKPVTLSCSQTLNHNVMYWYQQKSSQAPKLLFHYYDKDFNNEADTPDNFQSRRPNTSFCFLDIRSPGLGDTAMYLCATSRETGLVNIQYFGAGTRLSVL.

V and J are TRBV19 and TRBJ2-2; no clear D. This CDR3 region has 13 residues. V was pared by 10 bases and J by 1 base, with 10 bases between. Germline assignment: CDR1 LNHDA and CDR2 SQIVND (reference sequence). CDR3 protein: CATHNRNTGELFF. In nucleotides, the CDR3 is TGTGCCACCCATAACAGGAACACCGGGGAGCTGTTTTTT.

The rearrangement uses TRBV5-6 and TRBJ1-2; the D gene is possibly TRBD1 (5 bases). Germline lookup yields CDR1 SGHDT and CDR2 YYEEEE. The CDR3 is made up of 16 amino acids. Trimming stripped 0 bases from V and 2 bases from J, with 14 bases between. The CDR3 nucleotides are TGTGCCAGCAGCTTGGCCCCAGGGTGGGTCAACTATGGCTACACCTTC. As protein: CASSLAPGWVNYGYTF.

The chain uses TRBV6-1 and TRBJ1-1; possibly TRBD1 for D (6 bases). There are 13 residues in the CDR3. V lost 5 bases to trimming and J lost 3 bases, with 10 bases between them. Germline V gives CDR1 MNHNS, CDR2 SASEGT. The CDR3 DNA sequence: TGTGCCAGCAGTTCCACAGGGTACACTGAAGCTTTCTTT. Translation: CASSSTGYTEAFF.

The V gene is TRBV25-1, the J gene TRBJ2-1; D is possibly TRBD2 (6 bases). CDR3 length equals 17 residues. V lost 2 bases, J lost 5 bases, and 19 bases lay in between. Per the germline V gene, CDR1 is MGHDK and CDR2 is SYGVNS. The CDR3 protein is CASSESTGREFDNEQFF. The DNA for the CDR3 is TGTGCCAGCAGTGAAAGTACGGGGCGGGAATTCGACAATGAGCAGTTCTTC.

This chain uses TRBV10-3 with TRBJ1-4; possibly TRBD1 for D (6 bases). The CDR3 is 14 residues long. V gave up 4 bases and J gave up 7 bases, with 13 bases separating them. From germline, CDR1 is ENHRY and CDR2 SYGVKD. CDR3 DNA: TGTGCCATCAGTGTGGCAGGAGGGGGTGAAAAACTGTTTTTT. Amino acid sequence: CAISVAGGGEKLFF.

This chain joins TRBV9 and TRBJ2-7, with TRBD2 matching 8 bases. The germline V gene encodes CDR1 SGDLS and CDR2 YYNGEE. The CDR3 spans 15 residues. The ends lost 0 bases at V and 4 bases at J; junction bases unmatched: 6. The chain's CDR3 is CASSVEPGGPYEQYF. The CDR3 DNA follows: TGTGCCAGCAGCGTAGAACCGGGAGGGCCTTACGAGCAGTACTTC.

This chain joins TRBV18 and TRBJ2-1; D is perhaps TRBD1 (5 bases). The V and J ends lost 1 base and 6 bases respectively, with 10 bases between them. The CDR3 runs to 14 residues. Germline CDR1 reads KGHSH; CDR2 reads LQKENI. The CDR3, as DNA: TGTGCCAGCTCACCACTGGACACATCCAATGAGCAGTTCTTC. This sequence encodes CASSPLDTSNEQFF.

The rearrangement joins TRBV30 to TRBJ1-2; D is ambiguous. The CDR3 runs to 10 residues. The V end was cut by 8 bases, the J end by 2 bases, with 6 bases between. Germline CDR1 and CDR2: GTSNPN and SVGIG (reference sequence). CDR3 DNA sequence: TGTGCCGTGTCGAACTATGGCTACACCTTC. This sequence encodes CAVSNYGYTF.

This chain links TRBV5-1 with TRBJ1-1; D unresolved. This CDR3 contains 15 residues. V lost 0 bases and J lost 3, with 12 bases in between. Germline assignment: CDR1 SGHRS and CDR2 YFSETQ. The CDR3 here is CASSLAGYADTEAFF. DNA of the CDR3: TGCGCCAGCAGCTTGGCCGGCTACGCGGACACTGAAGCTTTCTTT.

The CDR3 loop is CASLGYNNEQFF. DNA of the CDR3: TGTGCCAGCTTAGGATACAACAATGAGCAGTTCTTC. This chain connects TRBV4-2 to TRBJ2-1; D remains ambiguous. Germline-derived CDR1 and CDR2 are LGHNA and YNFKEQ. The CDR3 contains 12 residues. Trimming shortened V by 8 bases and J by 5 bases, and 10 bases separated the two germline ends.

The CDR3 here is CASSEALVLEQYF. In DNA form, the CDR3 reads TGTGCCAGCAGTGAAGCCCTAGTTCTTGAGCAGTACTTC. The V call is TRBV6-1, the J call TRBJ2-7, with D hard to call. This CDR3 is 13 amino acids long. CDR1 is MNHNS and CDR2 is SASEGT in the germline V gene. With 0 bases removed from V and 7 bases from J, the gap between germline ends came to 10 bases.

The chain carries TRBV7-8 and TRBJ2-5, with D perhaps TRBD1 or TRBD2 (5 bases each). Trimming stripped 5 bases from V and 5 bases from J, with 18 bases between. Per the germline V gene, CDR1 is SGHVS and CDR2 is FQNEAQ. The CDR3 sequence is 15 residues long. The CDR3 spells CASSPRLGERETQYF. DNA for the CDR3: TGTGCCAGCAGCCCTCGACTGGGGGAGCGGGAGACCCAGTACTTC.

The chain joins TRBV15 to TRBJ1-2; D uncertain. Germline CDR1 LNHNV, CDR2 YYDKDF (reference sequence). This CDR3 comprises 13 residues. V lost 0 bases and J 2 bases, leaving 4 bases between the germline ends. CDR3 in amino acids: CATSRDRNYGYTF. DNA for the CDR3: TGTGCCACCAGCAGAGATCGAAACTATGGCTACACCTTC.

Of note for this clone: Within the sample, other DNA sequences also encode this same CDR3. The chain has TRBV25-1 and TRBJ2-7; 7 bases map to TRBD2. V lost 3 bases to trimming and J lost 2 bases; unmatched junction nucleotides: 16. This CDR3 is 18 amino acids long. The V gene's germline CDR1 is MGHDK and CDR2 SYGVNS. Here the CDR3 reads CASSDSGAKFSGTYEQYF. DNA for the CDR3: TGTGCCAGCAGTGACAGCGGGGCCAAGTTCTCTGGCACCTACGAGCAGTACTTC.

For this clone: The junction shows a germline mismatch at one end, possibly a read error. The rearrangement uses TRBV28 and TRBJ1-5; D remains unclear. The CDR3 contains 16 residues. CDR1 and CDR2 from the germline V gene are MDHEN and SYDVKM. The CDR3 reads CASTRGGGPSNQLQHF. CDR3 DNA: TGTGCCAGCACCAGAGGTGGCGGACCCTCCAATCAGCTCCAGCATTTT.

J is TRBJ2-2 and V is TRBV18; 13 bases are shared with TRBD2. Germline-derived CDR1 and CDR2 are KGHSH and LQKENI. This CDR3 contains 15 residues. V was pared by 8 bases and J by 7 bases, with 7 bases of the junction left unmatched. The CDR3 loop reads CASTGTSGISGELFF. The CDR3 DNA is TGTGCCAGCACCGGGACTAGCGGGATCAGCGGGGAGCTGTTTTTT.

V usage is TRBV7-8 and J usage is TRBJ1-2; D possibly corresponds to TRBD1 (6 bases). Germline V gives CDR1 SGHVS, CDR2 FQNEAQ. V lost 1 base, J lost 6 bases, and 12 bases lay in between. The CDR3 is made up of 14 amino acids. The CDR3 spells CASSLGSQGDGYTF. As DNA, the CDR3 is TGTGCCAGCAGCTTAGGATCACAGGGAGATGGCTACACCTTC.

The chain recombines TRBV10-3 with TRBJ2-7; D perhaps matches TRBD1 (6 bases). V was trimmed by 3 bases and J by 3 bases, leaving 15 bases between them. This CDR3 contains 15 residues. Germline loops: CDR1 ENHRY, CDR2 SYGVKD. The CDR3, as DNA: TGTGCCATCAGTGAAGGTTCAGGGGTCGTCTACGAGCAGTACTTC. Its protein is CAISEGSGVVYEQYF.

This chain connects TRBV5-6 to TRBJ2-3; D unresolved. This CDR3 is 14 amino acids long. The germline gives CDR1 SGHDT, CDR2 YYEEEE. Trimming removed 0 bases at V and 2 bases at J, with 7 bases between. CDR3 in DNA: TGTGCCAGCAGCTTGGAATCGTACACAGATACGCAGTATTTT. Residues: CASSLESYTDTQYF. The full variable domain, completed using reference TRBV5-6 and TRBJ2-3, is DAGVTQSPTHLIKTRGQQVTLRCSPKSGHDTVSWYQQALGQGPQFIFQYYEEEERQRGNFPDRFSGHQFPNYSSELNVNALLLGDSALYLCASSLESYTDTQYFGPGTRLTVL.

This chain joins TRBV5-6 and TRBJ2-1; TRBD1 aligns across 8 bases. This CDR3 contains 16 residues. The junction had 5 bases not matched to a gene; V was cut back by 3 bases and J by 0 bases. Germline assignment: CDR1 SGHDT and CDR2 YYEEEE. The CDR3 bases are TGTGCCAGCAGCTACAGGGGGGCCAGCTCCTACAATGAGCAGTTCTTC. This sequence encodes CASSYRGASSYNEQFF. Supplemented by reference TRBV5-6 and TRBJ2-1, the full variable domain reads DAGVTQSPTHLIKTRGQQVTLRCSPKSGHDTVSWYQQALGQGPQFIFQYYEEEERQRGNFPDRFSGHQFPNYSSELNVNALLLGDSALYLCASSYRGASSYNEQFFGPGTRLTVL.

This rearrangement joins TRBV7-2 to TRBJ2-2, with TRBD1 identical over 10 bases. This CDR3 contains 18 residues. The germline V gene encodes CDR1 SGHTA and CDR2 FQGNSA. V lost 1 base to trimming and J lost 2 bases; unmatched junction nucleotides: 7. CDR3 DNA sequence: TGTGCCAGCAGCTTAGGGATTGACAGGGGGCGAAACACCGGGGAGCTGTTTTTT. Amino acid sequence: CASSLGIDRGRNTGELFF.